The 29 T cell receptor beta chains below come from one sample, sequenced in a study of cytomegalovirus exposure and HLA in healthy donors. The PCR made use of 60 Vbeta and 13 Jbeta primers. Sequencing used immunoSEQ multiplex PCR; TCRdb keeps in-frame clones, though not all of them. The sample has 140,000 or so clones, 75% to 80% seen once. The specimen sequenced was PBMCs. These receptors all stem from a woman in her 30s in good health and CMV-seronegative.

The V gene is TRBV6-1, the J gene TRBJ1-1; no clear D gene. The germline gives CDR1 MNHNS, CDR2 SASEGT. V lost 2 bases and J 6 bases, leaving 10 bases between the germline ends. The CDR3 totals 13 residues. DNA of the CDR3: TGTGCCAGCAGTGAATATCGCCCGGCTGAAGCTTTCTTT. Amino acid sequence: CASSEYRPAEAFF.

This rearrangement joins TRBV20-1 to TRBJ1-1; the D gene is possibly TRBD1 (6 bases). Germline V gives CDR1 DFQATT, CDR2 SNEGSKA (reference sequence). This CDR3 contains 11 residues. The DNA for the CDR3 is TGCAGGGTACAGGGTAACACTGAAGCTTTCTTT. Its protein is CRVQGNTEAFF.

This clone was observed once. The CDR3 is CASSEALHPESNQPQHF. The CDR3 nucleotides are TGTGCCAGCAGTGAAGCCTTACACCCTGAAAGCAATCAGCCCCAGCATTTT. V is TRBV6-1 and J is TRBJ1-5, with unresolved D. V was cut by 0 bases and J by 1 base, with 13 bases left in between. The CDR3 consists of 17 residues. CDR1 and CDR2 from the germline V gene are MNHNS and SASEGT.

This clone was seen a few times. This chain connects TRBV6-5 to TRBJ2-5; 7 nucleotides line up with TRBD1. CDR1 MNHEY and CDR2 SVGAGI come from the germline V gene. The ends lost 5 bases at V and 5 bases at J; junction bases unmatched: 8. The length of the CDR3 is 14 residues. CDR3 residues: CASSDFQGEETQYF. CDR3 bases: TGTGCCAGCAGTGACTTTCAGGGGGAGGAGACCCAGTACTTC.

This chain links TRBV13 with TRBJ2-3; D is perhaps TRBD1 (6 bases). Between the trimmed V and J ends, which lost 3 bases and 0 bases, there was a span of 7 bases. The germline V gene encodes CDR1 PRHDT and CDR2 FYEKMQ (reference sequence). The CDR3 runs 14 residues. The CDR3 loop is CASSLQGSTDTQYF. Here the CDR3 DNA reads TGTGCCAGCAGCTTGCAGGGGAGCACAGATACGCAGTATTTT.

The J gene is TRBJ1-6, the V gene TRBV27; D remains unclear. Trimming took 9 bases from V and 0 from J, leaving 21 bases between them. Germline CDR1 and CDR2: MNHEY and SMNVEV (reference sequence). CDR3 length: 18 amino acids. Here the CDR3 reads CASTYTSRGSSYNSPLHF. CDR3 sequence (DNA): TGTGCCAGTACGTATACTTCACGGGGAAGCTCCTATAATTCACCCCTCCACTTT.

This clone has only a few counts. V and J are TRBV5-6 and TRBJ2-1; tentative D call: TRBD2 (7 bases). The CDR3 sequence is 13 residues long. Germline V CDR1 and CDR2: SGHDT, YYEEEE. The CDR3 is CATAGAGFNEQFF. The CDR3 DNA reads as TGTGCTACGGCGGGGGCCGGGTTCAATGAGCAGTTCTTC.

The V gene is TRBV18, the J gene TRBJ1-1, with D maybe TRBD1 (5 bases). The CDR3 totals 12 residues. Germline V lookup: CDR1 KGHSH, CDR2 LQKENI. The germline V and J ends were trimmed by 5 bases and 4 bases, with 8 bases remaining between them. CDR3 nucleotides: TGTGCCAGCTCAGACAGAGTCACTGAAGCTTTCTTT. It is translated as CASSDRVTEAFF.

The chain uses TRBV5-4 and TRBJ1-2; perhaps TRBD1 as D (5 bases). Germline lookup yields CDR1 SGHNT and CDR2 YYREEE (reference sequence). V was shortened by 2 bases and J by 7 bases, with 15 bases between the two germline ends. This CDR3 contains 14 residues. The CDR3 bases are TGTGCCAGCAGCTTCGATGGGGGGTTAGGTGGCTACACCTTC. Its protein product is CASSFDGGLGGYTF.

J is TRBJ1-5 and V is TRBV5-1, with TRBD1 as a possible D gene (6 bases). This CDR3 region has 16 residues. Per germline, CDR1 SGHRS and CDR2 YFSETQ. V lost 0 bases to trimming and J lost 7 bases, with 17 bases between them. The CDR3 DNA sequence: TGCGCCAGCAGCTTGGATGGCAGGGGCAACCGCCAGCCCCAGCATTTT. Translation: CASSLDGRGNRQPQHF.

V usage is TRBV7-3 and J usage is TRBJ1-1, with TRBD1 as a possible D gene (5 bases). The CDR3 has 14 residues. Germline CDR1 reads SGHTA; CDR2 reads FQGTGA. Trimming pared 5 bases from V and 0 bases from J, leaving 10 bases between. Here the CDR3 reads CASSRQGMNTEAFF. The CDR3 nucleotides are TGTGCCAGCAGCCGTCAGGGAATGAACACTGAAGCTTTCTTT.

This clone occurred once. The chain combines TRBV2 with TRBJ2-3; 10 bases line up with TRBD2. Per the germline V gene, CDR1 is SNHLY and CDR2 is FYNNEI. The J segment lost 2 bases and the V segment lost 6 bases, leaving 8 bases of the junction unmatched. CDR3 length: 16 amino acids. The CDR3 sequence: CASSRAGGPDTDTQYF. The CDR3 DNA is TGTGCCAGCAGCCGAGCGGGGGGGCCTGACACAGATACGCAGTATTTT. Combining the CDR3 with reference TRBV2 and TRBJ2-3 gives the whole variable domain EPEVTQTPSHQVTQMGQEVILRCVPISNHLYFYWYRQILGQKVEFLVSFYNNEISEKSEIFDDQFSVERPDGSNFTLKIRSTKLEDSAMYFCASSRAGGPDTDTQYFGPGTRLTVL.

The rearrangement joins TRBV2 to TRBJ1-6; 10 bases map to TRBD1. V was pared by 8 bases and J by 9 bases, with 10 bases of the junction left unmatched. The CDR3 covers 15 residues. CDR1 and CDR2 (germline): SNHLY, FYNNEI. The chain's CDR3 is CASATFGTGASPLHF. The CDR3 nucleotides read TGTGCCAGCGCTACCTTCGGGACAGGGGCTTCACCCCTCCACTTT.

J is TRBJ2-7 and V is TRBV7-8; D is possibly TRBD2 (6 bases). Trimming stripped 4 bases from V and 2 bases from J, with 18 bases between. Germline V CDR1 and CDR2: SGHVS, FQNEAQ. This CDR3 spans 16 amino acids. The CDR3 nucleotides read TGTGCCAGCAGCTACACTTTGGAGCGGGTGACCTACGAGCAGTACTTC. Protein product: CASSYTLERVTYEQYF.

J is TRBJ1-5 and V is TRBV6-5, with 10 nucleotides matching TRBD1. The CDR3 length is 15 residues. V gave up 6 bases and J gave up 2 bases; unmatched junction bases: 4. The V gene's germline CDR1 is MNHEY and CDR2 SVGAGI. CDR3 nucleotides: TGTGCCAGCAGACCGGACAGGGGGGGCAATCAGCCCCAGCATTTT. Amino acid sequence: CASRPDRGGNQPQHF.

The rearrangement uses TRBV27 and TRBJ1-5; unclear D gene. The CDR3 length is 14 residues. V was clipped by 4 bases and J by 2 bases, with 9 bases between them. The germline V gene encodes CDR1 MNHEY and CDR2 SMNVEV (reference sequence). The CDR3 sequence: CASSSYQGNQPQHF. The CDR3 region has the DNA TGTGCCAGCAGTTCTTATCAGGGCAATCAGCCCCAGCATTTT.

The chain combines TRBV27 with TRBJ2-2; tentatively, D is TRBD2 (6 bases). The CDR3 sequence is 16 residues long. Trimming cost V 2 bases and J 6 bases, with 16 bases left between them. Germline CDR1 reads MNHEY; CDR2 reads SMNVEV (reference sequence). CDR3 in DNA: TGTGCCAGCAGTTTAGCGGGGAGGAGGTTAGCCGGGGAGCTGTTTTTT. This gives the protein CASSLAGRRLAGELFF.

The J gene is TRBJ2-3, the V gene TRBV5-1; TRBD2 aligns across 10 bases. Germline lookup yields CDR1 SGHRS and CDR2 YFSETQ. The CDR3 consists of 16 residues. J was trimmed by 0 bases and V by 4 bases; bases with no gene match: 5. The CDR3 coding sequence is TGCGCCAGCAGCAACCTAGCGGGAGTTAGCACAGATACGCAGTATTTT. Translated, it gives CASSNLAGVSTDTQYF. Using reference TRBV5-1 and TRBJ2-3 for the parts outside the CDR3, the full variable domain is KAGVTQTPRYLIKTRGQQVTLSCSPISGHRSVSWYQQTPGQGLQFLFEYFSETQRNKGNFPGRFSGRQFSNSRSEMNVSTLELGDSALYLCASSNLAGVSTDTQYFGPGTRLTVL.

This chain joins TRBV27 and TRBJ1-1, with 7 bases identical to TRBD1. CDR3 length equals 20 residues. V lost 2 bases, J lost 0 bases, and 18 bases stayed unmatched. Germline-derived CDR1 and CDR2 are MNHEY and SMNVEV (reference sequence). This chain's CDR3 is CASSLVFVGGTGVMNTEAFF. DNA of the CDR3: TGTGCCAGCAGTTTAGTATTTGTTGGGGGAACAGGGGTAATGAACACTGAAGCTTTCTTT.

This chain joins TRBV11-2 and TRBJ1-1; D gene unclear. Trimming shortened V by 2 bases and J by 0 bases, and 7 bases separated the two germline ends. The CDR3 extends over 14 amino acids. Germline assignment: CDR1 SGHAT and CDR2 FQNNGV. CDR3 in amino acids: CASSLSLMNTEAFF. The CDR3 bases are TGTGCCAGCAGCTTAAGCCTAATGAACACTGAAGCTTTCTTT.

This chain joins TRBV2 and TRBJ1-2, with D hard to call. V lost 6 bases and J lost 3, with 11 bases in between. The CDR3 is 13 amino acids. The germline gives CDR1 SNHLY, CDR2 FYNNEI. The DNA for the CDR3 is TGTGCCAGCAGCGCGTTGTCGCACTATGGCTACACCTTC. This translates into CASSALSHYGYTF.

The rearrangement joins TRBV5-1 to TRBJ2-7; tentative D call: TRBD1 (6 bases). Looked up from germline, CDR1 is SGHRS and CDR2 is YFSETQ. This CDR3 is built from 14 residues. V dropped 6 bases and J dropped 0 bases, with 13 bases sitting between them. CDR3 amino acids: CASKSQGSSYEQYF. DNA of the CDR3: TGCGCCAGCAAGTCGCAGGGGAGCTCCTACGAGCAGTACTTC.

CDR3 protein: CASRSRDRSAEKLFF. In DNA form, the CDR3 reads TGTGCCAGCAGATCCCGGGACAGGTCGGCCGAAAAACTGTTTTTT. The chain carries TRBV6-5 and TRBJ1-4; 8 bases agree with TRBD1. With 6 bases clipped from V and 8 bases from J, the junction kept 11 bases outside the gene matches. The CDR3 is 15 residues long. The germline V gene has CDR1 MNHEY and CDR2 SVGAGI.

This chain links TRBV5-1 with TRBJ1-1; tentatively, D is TRBD1 (6 bases). Trimming removed 4 bases from V and 6 bases from J, with 10 bases in between. The CDR3 consists of 12 residues. Germline CDR1 and CDR2: SGHRS and YFSETQ. In nucleotides, the CDR3 is TGCGCCAGCAGCCAGGACAGCCCTGAAGCTTTCTTT. It specifies CASSQDSPEAFF.

The rearrangement uses TRBV7-3 and TRBJ1-1; 7 positions match TRBD1. V was clipped by 2 bases and J by 3 bases; unmatched bases: 9. CDR1 and CDR2 from the germline V gene are SGHTA and FQGTGA. The CDR3 spans 16 residues. This chain's CDR3 is CASSLDHRTGHTEAFF. For the CDR3, the DNA is TGTGCCAGCAGCTTAGACCATCGGACAGGTCACACTGAAGCTTTCTTT.

CDR3 coding DNA: TGCGCCAGCAGCTTAGGGGTTGGCAGGGGGTACTCTGGGGCCAACGTCCTGACTTTC. Protein product: CASSLGVGRGYSGANVLTF. The chain couples TRBV5-1 to TRBJ2-6; 7 positions agree with TRBD1. V lost 2 bases, J lost 0 bases, and 11 bases stayed unmatched. CDR3 size: 19 residues. The germline V gene has CDR1 SGHRS and CDR2 YFSETQ.

The chain joins TRBV11-2 to TRBJ2-1, with D maybe TRBD1 (6 bases). The CDR3 covers 15 residues. V was pared by 1 base and J by 6 bases, with 13 bases between. The V gene's germline CDR1 is SGHAT and CDR2 FQNNGV. CDR3 nucleotide sequence: TGTGCCAGCAGCTTAGGCCAGACACAGGGCAATGAGCAGTTCTTC. It specifies CASSLGQTQGNEQFF.

V usage is TRBV11-3 and J usage is TRBJ2-2, with D possibly matching TRBD2 (6 bases). The CDR3 is made up of 16 amino acids. Germline V gives CDR1 SGHNT, CDR2 YENEEA. V dropped 5 bases and J dropped 0 bases, with 13 bases sitting between them. CDR3 in DNA: TGTGCCAGCAGCGGCGGAGGGGTTCCGAACACCGGGGAGCTGTTTTTT. Translating gives CASSGGGVPNTGELFF.

The chain combines TRBV27 with TRBJ2-7, with a tentative D call TRBD1 (6 bases). V shed 10 bases and J shed 6 bases, with 16 bases lying between them. The CDR3 runs to 12 residues. Looked up from germline, CDR1 is MNHEY and CDR2 is SMNVEV (reference sequence). The CDR3 spells CATGTVGAEQYF. CDR3 coding DNA: TGTGCCACTGGCACGGTGGGGGCCGAGCAGTACTTC.